This entry lists 9 T cell receptor beta chains sequenced from one sample in a study of immune evolution from preneoplasia to lung adenocarcinoma. The method was immunoSEQ multiplex PCR; TCRdb's version includes in-frame clones alone and lacks a portion of them. The sample holds roughly 6,300 clones, approximately 88% seen once. The specimen was FFPE lung adenocarcinoma in situ tissue. Every receptor here comes from a donor at least 70 years old with lung adenocarcinoma.

V is TRBV6-5 and J is TRBJ2-5; 10 nucleotides align to TRBD2. V gave up 4 bases and J gave up 7 bases; unmatched junction bases: 9. CDR3 length equals 15 residues. Looked up from germline, CDR1 is MNHEY and CDR2 is SVGAGI. The CDR3 DNA reads TGTGCCAGCAGTTCTCCCGGGACTAGCGAAGCGACCCAGTACTTC. This sequence encodes CASSSPGTSEATQYF.

This clone came up once. V usage is TRBV19 and J usage is TRBJ2-7; 10 bases line up with TRBD1. The CDR3 runs to 15 residues. Germline-derived CDR1 and CDR2 are LNHDA and SQIVND (reference sequence). With V trimmed by 3 bases and J by 2 bases, 4 bases remained unmatched. CDR3 region: CASSIGTGVTYEQYF. The CDR3 nucleotides are TGTGCCAGTAGTATTGGGACAGGGGTCACCTACGAGCAGTACTTC.

The chain links TRBV18 to TRBJ2-7, with a possible D match to TRBD1 (5 bases). CDR1 and CDR2 (germline): KGHSH, LQKENI. The germline V and J ends were trimmed by 1 base and 2 bases, with 9 bases remaining between them. The CDR3 loop spans 14 amino acids. CDR3 residues: CASSPQGLTYEQYF. As DNA, the CDR3 is TGTGCCAGCTCACCACAGGGGCTAACCTACGAGCAGTACTTC.

The rearrangement uses TRBV30 and TRBJ1-3; D possibly corresponds to TRBD1 (5 bases). There are 15 residues in the CDR3. V was shortened by 0 bases and J by 0 bases, with 9 bases between the two germline ends. Germline V CDR1 and CDR2: GTSNPN, SVGIG (reference sequence). CDR3 sequence: CAWSVRGLSGNTIYF. DNA for the CDR3: TGTGCCTGGAGTGTACGGGGCCTCTCTGGAAACACCATATATTTT.

V usage is TRBV9 and J usage is TRBJ1-5; D is unresolved. CDR1 is SGDLS, CDR2 YYNGEE, per germline. V was cut by 7 bases and J by 7 bases, with 12 bases left in between. The CDR3 contains 12 residues. In nucleotides, the CDR3 is TGTGCCAGCCGCCCCCTTGAGCAGCCCCAGCATTTT. Translated: CASRPLEQPQHF.

The J gene is TRBJ2-2, the V gene TRBV29-1; TRBD1 aligns across 7 bases. The CDR3 covers 14 residues. With V trimmed by 6 bases and J by 1 base, 5 bases remained unmatched. Germline lookup yields CDR1 SQVTM and CDR2 ANQGSEA. CDR3 protein: CSVRRQGNTGELFF. The CDR3 bases are TGCAGCGTCCGCCGACAGGGGAACACCGGGGAGCTGTTTTTT.

V is TRBV30 and J is TRBJ1-2; 8 bases match TRBD1. CDR3 size: 13 residues. Germline V gene sequence: CDR1 GTSNPN, CDR2 SVGIG (reference sequence). V gave up 2 bases and J gave up 7 bases; unmatched junction bases: 6. CDR3 loop: CAWSSGTGGGYTF. DNA for the CDR3: TGTGCCTGGAGTTCCGGGACAGGTGGTGGCTACACCTTC. Together with reference TRBV30 and TRBJ1-2, the CDR3 gives the full variable domain: SQTIHQWPATLVQPVGSPLSLECTVEGTSNPNLYWYRQAAGRGLQLLFYSVGIGQISSEVPQNLSASRPQDRQFILSSKKLLLSDSGFYLCAWSSGTGGGYTFGSGTRLTVV.

On this clone: A junction boundary mismatches the germline segment, possibly from a read error. CDR3 residues: CASSDPRTGRVGVIF. DNA of the CDR3: TGTGCCAGCAGCGACCCCAGGACAGGGAGGGTGGGAGTGATCTTT. The rearrangement links TRBV9 to TRBJ1-1; 8 bases line up with TRBD1. The CDR3 loop spans 15 amino acids. Germline-derived CDR1 and CDR2 are SGDLS and YYNGEE.

The V and J genes are TRBV27 and TRBJ2-7; 11 positions match TRBD2. This CDR3 is built from 18 residues. CDR1 and CDR2 from the germline V gene are MNHEY and SMNVEV (reference sequence). V lost 4 bases and J lost 3; bases outside the gene matches: 14. Here the CDR3 DNA reads TGTGCCAGCAGTTCCCATAGCGGGAGGGCCACAATTGGCTACGAGCAGTACTTC. Residues: CASSSHSGRATIGYEQYF.